The following is a T cell receptor beta chain sequence with its context. Its antigen is unidentified. Germline V gene data show CDR1 as LNHDA and CDR2 as SQIVND (reference sequence). CDR3 length equals 12 residues. Between the trimmed V and J ends, which lost 7 bases and 1 base, there was a span of 7 bases. The repertoire was sequenced with immunoSEQ multiplex PCR; TCRdb's copy has only in-frame clones and lacks some. The sample consists of approximately 16,000 clones, about 80% of them appearing once. This sample is drawn from a study of OX40 agonist ivuxolimab in advanced cancers. Study conclusions and caveats: Patients with a partial response at 0.1-3.0 mg/kg had among the lowest clonal expansion.

The sequence was collected from an adult with an advanced solid tumor such as melanoma, head and neck, liver or kidney cancer. The source was CD4+ or CD8+ T cells sorted from blood, collected in a trial of the OX40 agonist ivuxolimab. V usage is TRBV19 and J usage is TRBJ1-1, with unresolved D. CDR3 region: CASIAGNTEAFF. For the CDR3, the DNA is TGTGCCAGTATCGCAGGGAACACTGAAGCTTTCTTT. Drawing the rest from reference TRBV19 and TRBJ1-1, the complete variable domain is DGGITQSPKYLFRKEGQNVTLSCEQNLNHDAMYWYRQDPGQGLRLIYYSQIVNDFQKGDIAEGYSVSREKKESFPLTVTSAQKNPTAFYLCASIAGNTEAFFGQGTRLTVV.